The rows below give T cell receptor beta chains drawn from one sample of a study of molecular identifiers for immune sequencing clone quantification. TCRdb ran MiXCR on the PCR reads and lists one entry per CDR3 protein. The data show around 300,000 distinct CDR3 sequences, roughly a quarter seen once. The material sequenced was naive CD8+ T cells from blood, with Jurkat cell RNA spiked in. The receptors come from a human donor in good health. Some libraries in this study had Jurkat cell RNA spiked in. Both conserved end residues are part of each CDR3. A D gene is named only where the DNA matches it firmly. Size tells how often a clone was seen (once, few, many) or the class of an expanded clone, and some rows leave it out.

J: TRBJ2-3
size: many
D: NA
V: TRBV29-1
CDR3: CSVDLGDTQYF
DNA: TGCAGCGTTGACCTTGGGGATACGCAGTATTTT

J: TRBJ2-3
size: few
D: NA
V: TRBV13
CDR3: CASSLGRLTDTQYF
DNA: TGTGCCAGCAGCTTAGGGCGGCTCACAGATACGCAGTATTTT

J: TRBJ2-1
size: many
D: NA
V: TRBV11-2
CDR3: CASSLDGAEVEQFF
DNA: TGTGCCAGCAGCTTAGACGGAGCGGAAGTAGAGCAGTTCTTC

J: TRBJ2-5
size: few
D: NA
V: TRBV3-1
CDR3: CASSQDGKETQYF
DNA: TGTGCCAGCAGCCAAGATGGGAAAGAGACCCAGTACTTC

J: TRBJ2-6
size: few
D: NA
V: TRBV12-3/TRBV12-4
CDR3: CASSNARVGSGANVLTF
DNA: TGTGCCAGCAGTAATGCCCGGGTAGGGTCTGGGGCCAACGTCCTGACTTTC

J: TRBJ2-1
size: NA
D: NA
V: TRBV15
CDR3: CATGREPGRGAYNEQFF
DNA: TGTGCCACCGGCAGAGAACCGGGGCGCGGTGCCTACAATGAGCAGTTCTTC

J: TRBJ1-5
size: many
D: NA
V: TRBV6-5
CDR3: CASSPWRQPPNQPQHF
DNA: TGTGCCAGCAGTCCGTGGAGGCAGCCGCCCAATCAGCCCCAGCATTTT

J: TRBJ2-7
size: few
D: TRBD2
V: TRBV19
CDR3: CATGPSSGVTYEQYF
DNA: TGTGCCACCGGACCTTCGAGCGGGGTTACCTACGAGCAGTACTTC

J: TRBJ2-3
size: NA
D: TRBD2
V: TRBV20-1
CDR3: CSARAGVSGIKDTQYF
DNA: TGCAGTGCTAGAGCGGGGGTTAGCGGGATTAAAGATACGCAGTATTTT

J: TRBJ1-1
size: many
D: TRBD1
V: TRBV20-1
CDR3: CSARTGGNSEAFF
DNA: TGCAGTGCTAGAACAGGGGGTAACTCTGAAGCTTTCTTT

J: TRBJ2-3
size: few
D: NA
V: TRBV7-2
CDR3: CASSLARAGRKLDTQYF
DNA: TGTGCCAGCAGCTTAGCGAGGGCAGGGAGAAAGTTGGATACGCAGTATTTT